What follows are 27 T cell receptor beta chains derived from one specimen sequenced in a study of tumor-infiltrating lymphocytes in localized non-small cell lung cancer. Measured with immunoSEQ multiplex PCR; TCRdb has only the in-frame clones, and not every one. The table records 6,000 to 7,500 clones, roughly 69% of them present only once. Sequenced sample: uninvolved lung tissue not adjacent to the tumor. These receptors originate from a human donor with non-small cell lung cancer.

Of note for this clone: In the same sample, other DNA sequences code for this CDR3. The rearrangement links TRBV9 to TRBJ2-3, with D uncertain. This CDR3 is built from 13 residues. Germline values: CDR1 SGDLS, CDR2 YYNGEE. Trimming stripped 3 bases from V and 1 base from J, with 6 bases between. In DNA, the CDR3 is TGTGCCAGCAGCGCCTGGGGCACAGATACGCAGTATTTT. Its protein product is CASSAWGTDTQYF.

This chain uses TRBV4-1 with TRBJ1-5, with 8 bases lining up with TRBD1. V shed 4 bases, J shed 5 bases, and the junction held 4 bases outside the gene matches. CDR1 and CDR2 (germline): MGHRA, YSYEKL. The CDR3 has 14 amino acids. CDR3 DNA: TGCGCCAGCAGCCTCGGACAGGGCGATCAGCCCCAGCATTTT. Translation gives CASSLGQGDQPQHF.

V and J are TRBV7-9 and TRBJ1-1; D gene unclear. CDR1 and CDR2 (germline): SEHNR, FQNEAQ (reference sequence). Deletions cut 4 bases from V and 1 base from J, with 4 bases between. The CDR3 has 12 residues. The CDR3, as DNA: TGTGCCAGCAGCTGGGGGAACACTGAAGCTTTCTTT. Translating it yields CASSWGNTEAFF.

V and J are TRBV5-1 and TRBJ2-3, with TRBD1 identical over 8 bases. With V trimmed by 4 bases and J by 3 bases, 10 bases remained unmatched. The CDR3 sequence is 16 residues long. Germline V gives CDR1 SGHRS, CDR2 YFSETQ. The CDR3 DNA follows: TGCGCCAGCAGCCCTCGACAGGGGCGCAATACAGATACGCAGTATTTT. It encodes CASSPRQGRNTDTQYF.

This sequence joins TRBV28 and TRBJ2-3, with D possibly being TRBD2 (5 bases). V was cut by 3 bases and J by 3 bases, with 13 bases left in between. The CDR3 is made up of 15 amino acids. CDR1 is MDHEN and CDR2 is SYDVKM in the germline V gene. The CDR3 DNA sequence: TGTGCCAGCAGTTTCTTTGGGAGAAGGACAGATACGCAGTATTTT. The encoded protein is CASSFFGRRTDTQYF. The full variable domain, rest sourced from reference TRBV28 and TRBJ2-3, is DVKVTQSSRYLVKRTGEKVFLECVQDMDHENMFWYRQDPGLGLRLIYFSYDVKMKEKGDIPEGYSVSREKKERFSLILESASTNQTSMYLCASSFFGRRTDTQYFGPGTRLTVL.

This clone was counted a few times. This rearrangement joins TRBV29-1 to TRBJ2-3; the D gene could be TRBD1 or TRBD2 (6 bases each). V shed 2 bases and J shed 0 bases, with 12 bases lying between them. The germline gives CDR1 SQVTM, CDR2 ANQGSEA. The CDR3 has 15 residues. CDR3 amino acids: CSVEWGATSTDTQYF. CDR3 nucleotide sequence: TGCAGCGTTGAATGGGGGGCAACTAGCACAGATACGCAGTATTTT.

The chain links TRBV7-9 to TRBJ2-1, with D hard to call. V was clipped by 0 bases and J by 5 bases, with 17 bases between them. The CDR3 consists of 17 residues. CDR1 SEHNR and CDR2 FQNEAQ come from the germline V gene (reference sequence). The CDR3 DNA reads as TGTGCCAGCAGCTTAGCGCCGGACCCGACGGAAGACAATGAGCAGTTCTTC. Translation: CASSLAPDPTEDNEQFF.

This clone has only a few counts. The DNA of the CDR3 is TGCGCCAGCAGCTTGAGTCCAGGGGGAGACTATGGCTACACCTTC. Translated, it gives CASSLSPGGDYGYTF. The genes are TRBV5-1 and TRBJ1-2; TRBD1 aligns across 7 bases. The CDR3 length is 15 residues. V shed 1 base and J 3 bases; nucleotides not matched to a gene: 6. The germline CDR1 and CDR2 sequences are SGHRS and YFSETQ.

The rearrangement uses TRBV5-1 and TRBJ1-1, with TRBD1 identical over 7 bases. The junction had 6 bases not matched to a gene; V was cut back by 4 bases and J by 0 bases. This CDR3 has 15 amino acids. The V gene's germline CDR1 is SGHRS and CDR2 YFSETQ. CDR3 sequence: CASSIGDSLNTEAFF. In DNA, the CDR3 is TGCGCCAGCAGCATTGGGGACAGCTTGAACACTGAAGCTTTCTTT. Full variable domain (missing parts from reference TRBV5-1 and TRBJ1-1): KAGVTQTPRYLIKTRGQQVTLSCSPISGHRSVSWYQQTPGQGLQFLFEYFSETQRNKGNFPGRFSGRQFSNSRSEMNVSTLELGDSALYLCASSIGDSLNTEAFFGQGTRLTVV.

On this clone: The same CDR3 can be traced to other DNA sequences in this sample. In DNA, the CDR3 is TGTGCCAGCAGTGAAGGTAGCGGGGGACAAGATACGCAGTATTTT. This sequence encodes CASSEGSGGQDTQYF. V gene TRBV6-1 combines with J gene TRBJ2-3, with 9 nucleotides matching TRBD2. Germline assignment: CDR1 MNHNS and CDR2 SASEGT. CDR3 length: 15 amino acids. V trimming: 1 base; J trimming: 5 bases; junction bases outside the gene matches: 4.

V is TRBV4-3 and J is TRBJ1-1; TRBD1 is a possible D gene (6 bases). This CDR3 comprises 17 residues. V lost 0 bases and J lost 0, with 14 bases in between. The germline V gene has CDR1 LGHNA and CDR2 YSLEER. The CDR3 reads CASSQDHTGFMNTEAFF. As DNA, the CDR3 is TGCGCCAGCAGCCAAGACCATACAGGGTTCATGAACACTGAAGCTTTCTTT.

The chain joins TRBV4-1 to TRBJ2-7; D call uncertain. The CDR3 contains 16 residues. The V gene lost 0 bases and the J gene lost 3 bases, with 15 bases spanning the gap. In germline, CDR1 is MGHRA, CDR2 YSYEKL. CDR3 in DNA: TGCGCCAGCAGCCAAGATGCGACACCCCTCTACTACGAGCAGTACTTC. It codes for CASSQDATPLYYEQYF.

This clone has a handful of counts. The chain is built from TRBV9 and TRBJ2-7, with TRBD1 matching 9 bases. CDR1 and CDR2 (germline): SGDLS, YYNGEE. Germline trimming cut 0 bases from V and 10 bases from J; bases unmatched to any gene: 11. The CDR3 totals 15 residues. CDR3 protein: CASSVGDRVNLEQYF. DNA for the CDR3: TGTGCCAGCAGCGTAGGGGACAGGGTAAATTTGGAACAGTACTTC.

Comment on this clone: A read error may account for a junction end that differs from germline. The DNA for the CDR3 is TGTGCCAGCAGTTCCGCCCACAGGAATTTC. Translated: CASSSAHRNF. The V gene is TRBV28, the J gene TRBJ1-2, with D perhaps matching TRBD1 (5 bases). The CDR3 loop spans 10 amino acids. Germline assignment: CDR1 MDHEN and CDR2 SYDVKM.

This clone came up a few times. This chain links TRBV6-5 with TRBJ2-7, with a possible D match to TRBD1 (7 bases). V was pared by 6 bases and J by 2 bases, with 11 bases between. This CDR3 has 13 amino acids. Germline CDR1 and CDR2: MNHEY and SVGAGI. The CDR3 here is CASSQGGAYEQYF. The CDR3 DNA reads TGTGCCAGCAGCCAGGGGGGTGCCTACGAGCAGTACTTC.

The chain carries TRBV7-3 and TRBJ2-1, with D uncertain. V was trimmed by 2 bases and J by 7 bases, leaving 3 bases between them. The germline V gene encodes CDR1 SGHTA and CDR2 FQGTGA. The CDR3 is 11 residues long. CDR3 nucleotide sequence: TGTGCCAGCAGCTTAGGGAATGAGCAGTTCTTC. Translated: CASSLGNEQFF.

The chain is built from TRBV7-9 and TRBJ2-7; 14 bases fit TRBD2. This CDR3 comprises 17 residues. Germline V lookup: CDR1 SEHNR, CDR2 FQNEAQ (reference sequence). The ends lost 4 bases at V and 1 base at J; junction bases unmatched: 6. The CDR3 loop reads CASSYRTSGGLSYEQYF. The CDR3, as DNA: TGTGCCAGCAGCTATCGGACTAGCGGGGGGCTTTCCTACGAGCAGTACTTC.

The rearrangement links TRBV7-8 to TRBJ1-2; D not resolved. Trimming removed 1 base at V and 1 base at J, with 1 base between. The CDR3 is made up of 12 amino acids. In germline, CDR1 is SGHVS, CDR2 FQNEAQ. The CDR3 spells CASSLDNYGYTF. CDR3 coding DNA: TGTGCCAGCAGCTTAGATAACTATGGCTACACCTTC.

The CDR3 spells CASSIPGTGAREQYF. The CDR3 DNA reads as TGTGCCAGTAGTATCCCGGGCACCGGGGCGCGGGAGCAGTACTTC. The chain links TRBV19 to TRBJ2-7, with D perhaps TRBD1 or TRBD2 (5 bases each). The CDR3 is 15 amino acids. The V end lost 3 bases, the J end lost 7 bases, and 19 bases lay between the germline ends. CDR1 and CDR2 from the germline V gene are LNHDA and SQIVND (reference sequence).

The chain links TRBV18 to TRBJ1-1; TRBD1 aligns across 11 bases. This CDR3 region has 16 residues. Trimming removed 3 bases from V and 2 bases from J; junction bases left unmatched: 5. Germline values: CDR1 KGHSH, CDR2 LQKENI. The DNA for the CDR3 is TGTGCCAGCTCACCCAGGACAGGGGGCATTAACACTGAAGCTTTCTTT. Its protein is CASSPRTGGINTEAFF.

This clone qualifies as large. The V and J genes are TRBV11-2 and TRBJ2-1; 7 nucleotides line up with TRBD2. The CDR3 length is 13 residues. Germline V gene lookup returns CDR1 SGHAT and CDR2 FQNNGV. Trimming at V came to 4 bases and at J to 6 bases, leaving 3 bases not matched to a gene. CDR3 region: CASSSPGGNEQFF. CDR3 bases: TGTGCCAGCAGCTCCCCGGGGGGCAATGAGCAGTTCTTC. Full variable domain (remainder filled in from reference TRBV11-2 and TRBJ2-1): EAGVAQSPRYKIIEKRQSVAFWCNPISGHATLYWYQQILGQGPKLLIQFQNNGVVDDSQLPKDRFSAERLKGVDSTLKIQPAKLEDSAVYLCASSSPGGNEQFFGPGTRLTVL.

The chain uses TRBV6-1 and TRBJ1-5; D uncertain. CDR3 size: 13 residues. CDR1 MNHNS and CDR2 SASEGT come from the germline V gene. The V and J ends lost 10 bases and 5 bases respectively, with 15 bases between them. The CDR3 DNA sequence: TGTGCCATCAGGCGCTATTTCGATCAGCCCCAGCATTTT. Amino acid sequence: CAIRRYFDQPQHF.

This chain uses TRBV4-3 with TRBJ1-4, with a weak D call TRBD1 (5 bases). The CDR3 is 17 amino acids. Looked up from germline, CDR1 is LGHNA and CDR2 is YSLEER. V shed 3 bases and J shed 6 bases, with 20 bases lying between them. CDR3 sequence reads: CASSHPFEGRGDEKLFF. The CDR3 DNA is TGCGCCAGCAGCCACCCCTTTGAGGGACGCGGAGATGAAAAACTGTTTTTT.

This rearrangement joins TRBV7-9 to TRBJ2-3; no clear D. The germline CDR1 and CDR2 sequences are SEHNR and FQNEAQ (reference sequence). The CDR3 loop spans 12 amino acids. Between the trimmed V and J ends, which lost 5 bases and 6 bases, there was a span of 9 bases. CDR3 sequence: CASSPLGDTQYF. DNA of the CDR3: TGTGCCAGCAGCCCCCTAGGGGATACGCAGTATTTT.

This sequence joins TRBV7-3 and TRBJ1-1; D call uncertain. The V gene's germline CDR1 is SGHTA and CDR2 FQGTGA. The length of the CDR3 is 14 residues. V was pared by 2 bases and J by 3 bases, with 10 bases between. The CDR3 is CASSLSHGDTEAFF. CDR3 DNA: TGTGCCAGCAGCTTATCCCACGGGGACACTGAAGCTTTCTTT.

This clone appeared once. The V call is TRBV6-1, the J call TRBJ1-1, with TRBD1 as a possible D gene (5 bases). CDR1 MNHNS and CDR2 SASEGT come from the germline V gene. CDR3 length: 15 amino acids. Deletions cut 2 bases from V and 7 bases from J, with 17 bases between. The CDR3 nucleotides read TGTGCCAGCAGTGAATTAGCCCCAGGGCGAAGTGAAGCTTTCTTT. This encodes CASSELAPGRSEAFF.

This clone was seen a handful of times. This sequence joins TRBV27 and TRBJ2-2; D ambiguous. The CDR3 contains 12 residues. CDR1 and CDR2 from the germline V gene are MNHEY and SMNVEV (reference sequence). Trimming removed 3 bases from V and 6 bases from J, with 5 bases in between. In nucleotides, the CDR3 is TGTGCCAGCAGTTTCCCGCCCGGGGAGCTGTTTTTT. The encoded protein is CASSFPPGELFF.